This T cell receptor (beta chain) is from a study of control samples from healthy donors and cancer patients. The data were produced by immunoSEQ multiplex PCR, yet TCRdb's version contains in-frame clones alone and is incomplete. The data show 170,000 or so clones, with just under 95% seen just once and roughly 1.6% held by the top ten. Germline CDR1 and CDR2: LNHDA and SQIVND (reference sequence). CDR3 length: 12 residues. With 6 bases clipped from V and 11 bases from J, the junction kept 6 bases outside the gene matches. The gene calls are TRBV19 and TRBJ1-4, with 7 bases that match TRBD1. The TCR sequence derives from a man younger than 30 in good health. The specimen was blood. In DNA form, the CDR3 reads TGTGCCAGTAGAAGCCCGACAGGGAAACTGTTTTTT. Protein sequence: CASRSPTGKLFF.